The 29 T cell receptor beta chains given below trace back to one sample, sequenced in a study of T cell repertoires in cytomegalovirus infection. These receptors have no known antigen. TCRdb re-analysed the reads in MiXCR, keeping a single row per CDR3 protein. The profile shows fewer than 950,000 distinct CDR3 sequences, 32% of them singletons. The sample consisted of cultured CD8+ T cells from PBMCs, taken from culture after CMV antigen stimulation. The receptors were sampled from a human donor in good health (CMV status not recorded). Some clones in this sample may be carry-over from other donors' samples.

The chain carries TRBV19 and TRBJ2-7; 7 nucleotides align to TRBD1. Germline CDR1 and CDR2: LNHDA and SQIVND (reference sequence). Unmatched junction bases numbered 5, after V lost 3 bases and J lost 3 bases. The CDR3 contains 14 residues. CDR3 nucleotide sequence: TGTGCCAGTAGTATTCTCCCAGGGGGCTACGAGCAGTACTTC. Translation: CASSILPGGYEQYF.

V usage is TRBV5-3 and J usage is TRBJ1-4; TRBD1 might be the D (6 bases). TRBV5-3 carries the ORF label, with uncertain function. V was clipped by 8 bases and J by 7 bases, with 21 bases between them. CDR3 size: 15 residues. The CDR3 protein is CASSHLDSEGEKLFF. In nucleotides, the CDR3 is TGTGCCAGCAGCCACCTGGACAGTGAAGGTGAAAAACTGTTTTTT.

V usage is TRBV2 and J usage is TRBJ2-5, with TRBD1 matching over 10 bases. This CDR3 has 15 residues. Per the germline V gene, CDR1 is SNHLY and CDR2 is FYNNEI. J was trimmed by 6 bases and V by 1 base; bases with no gene match: 5. The chain's CDR3 is CASSEGRQGAKTQYF. DNA for the CDR3: TGTGCCAGCAGTGAAGGAAGACAGGGGGCTAAGACCCAGTACTTC.

This clonotype was counted a few times. The V gene is TRBV27, the J gene TRBJ2-1; 11 nucleotides align to TRBD2. Looked up from germline, CDR1 is MNHEY and CDR2 is SMNVEV (reference sequence). V shed 8 bases and J 7 bases; nucleotides not matched to a gene: 13. CDR3 length equals 16 residues. The CDR3 is CASLRTSGGPLNEQFF. CDR3 coding DNA: TGTGCCAGCCTCCGTACTAGCGGGGGACCCTTAAATGAGCAGTTCTTC.

This clonotype was seen repeatedly, ten times or more. This rearrangement joins TRBV7-6 to TRBJ1-1; 7 bases align to TRBD1. The CDR3 sequence is 18 residues long. Trimming removed 2 bases from V and 4 bases from J; junction bases left unmatched: 16. Per the germline V gene, CDR1 is SGHVS and CDR2 is FNYEAQ. The CDR3 region is CASSLKFLGRDSSTEAFF. CDR3 DNA: TGTGCCAGCAGCTTAAAATTTTTGGGTCGGGACAGTAGCACTGAAGCTTTCTTT. Full variable domain (rest looked up from reference TRBV7-6 and TRBJ1-1): GAGVSQSPRYKVTKRGQDVALRCDPISGHVSLYWYRQALGQGPEFLTYFNYEAQQDKSGLPNDRFSAERPEGSISTLTIQRTEQRDSAMYRCASSLKFLGRDSSTEAFFGQGTRLTVV.

The chain recombines TRBV15 with TRBJ2-7, with D perhaps matching TRBD1 or TRBD2 (6 bases each). The CDR3 covers 14 residues. V dropped 3 bases and J dropped 0 bases, with 9 bases sitting between them. Germline V gene sequence: CDR1 LNHNV, CDR2 YYDKDF (reference sequence). In nucleotides, the CDR3 is TGTGCCACCAGCAGCGGGGGCGTCTCCTACGAGCAGTACTTC. Its protein product is CATSSGGVSYEQYF.

In its sample, this clonotype was seen a few times. CDR3 residues: CASSSLTYNEQFF. CDR3 DNA sequence: TGTGCCAGCAGTTCCCTGACCTACAATGAGCAGTTCTTC. The chain couples TRBV6-1 to TRBJ2-1; no reliable D call. V was cut by 5 bases and J by 2 bases, with 7 bases left in between. CDR1 and CDR2 (germline): MNHNS, SASEGT. CDR3 length: 13 amino acids.

The rearrangement joins TRBV13 to TRBJ2-1, with D perhaps TRBD2 (6 bases). V dropped 4 bases and J dropped 8 bases, with 12 bases sitting between them. Per germline, CDR1 PRHDT and CDR2 FYEKMQ (reference sequence). This CDR3 has 13 residues. For the CDR3, the DNA is TGTGCCAGCAGCTCGTTAGCGGTCCATGAGCAGTTCTTC. It yields the protein CASSSLAVHEQFF.

In this sample, this clonotype turned up a few times. V gene TRBV27 combines with J gene TRBJ2-3; D is uncertain. Germline V lookup: CDR1 MNHEY, CDR2 SMNVEV (reference sequence). Between the trimmed V and J ends, which lost 6 bases and 5 bases, there was a span of 15 bases. This CDR3 contains 14 residues. In DNA form, the CDR3 reads TGTGCCAGCAGCCTTAATAGGGTATTAGATACGCAGTATTTT. Its protein product is CASSLNRVLDTQYF.

This clonotype came up once. The CDR3 bases are TGTGCCAGCAGTTGGCCGGGAGATCCCTACGAGCAGTACGTC. Its translation is CASSWPGDPYEQYV. J is TRBJ2-7 and V is TRBV6-2 or TRBV6-3; possibly TRBD2 for D (6 bases). The CDR3 has 14 residues. Germline V gene sequence: CDR1 MNHEY, CDR2 SVGEGT. Trimming removed 4 bases at V and 2 bases at J, with 12 bases between.

This clonotype was detected ten times or more. The rearrangement links TRBV27 to TRBJ2-7, with TRBD1 matching over 8 bases. CDR1 MNHEY and CDR2 SMNVEV come from the germline V gene (reference sequence). The ends lost 3 bases at V and 3 bases at J; junction bases unmatched: 4. The CDR3 has 14 amino acids. As DNA, the CDR3 is TGTGCCAGCAGTTTGCGGACAGGGTTCTACGAGCAGTACTTC. The encoded protein is CASSLRTGFYEQYF.

This sequence joins TRBV19 and TRBJ1-5, with D unclear. Germline-derived CDR1 and CDR2 are LNHDA and SQIVND (reference sequence). The V gene lost 1 base and the J gene lost 5 bases, with 6 bases spanning the gap. The CDR3 loop spans 13 amino acids. The CDR3 coding sequence is TGTGCCAGTAGTATAGGGCTTTATCAGCCCCAGCATTTT. Translation: CASSIGLYQPQHF.

This chain links TRBV4-1 with TRBJ2-7; D is undetermined. The CDR3 is made up of 15 amino acids. Trimming shortened V by 4 bases and J by 2 bases, and 15 bases separated the two germline ends. Germline loops: CDR1 MGHRA, CDR2 YSYEKL. The CDR3 nucleotides read TGCGCCAGCAGCCGCTCTCGGGCGGAGACCTACGAGCAGTACTTC. Amino acid sequence: CASSRSRAETYEQYF.

This chain uses TRBV6-1 with TRBJ2-3, with D perhaps TRBD1 (5 bases). Germline CDR1 and CDR2: MNHNS and SASEGT. V was trimmed by 2 bases and J by 0 bases, leaving 15 bases between them. CDR3 length equals 17 residues. In DNA, the CDR3 is TGTGCCAGCAGTGAACCAGCAGGGTACCTGAGCACAGATACGCAGTATTTT. This translates into CASSEPAGYLSTDTQYF.

This clonotype was counted only a few times. This chain joins TRBV4-1 and TRBJ2-1; no reliable D call. From germline, CDR1 is MGHRA and CDR2 YSYEKL. The CDR3 totals 13 residues. The V end was cut by 5 bases, the J end by 8 bases, with 13 bases between. The CDR3 coding sequence is TGCGCCAGCAGCTCACATCGGCTGGATGAGCAGTTCTTC. Encoded protein: CASSSHRLDEQFF.

The J gene is TRBJ1-5, the V gene TRBV19; 7 bases align to TRBD1. Trimming at V came to 3 bases and at J to 3 bases, leaving 8 bases not matched to a gene. CDR1 and CDR2 (germline): LNHDA, SQIVND (reference sequence). This CDR3 is built from 16 residues. This CDR3 is CASSIGTATFNQPQHF. CDR3 bases: TGTGCCAGTAGTATCGGGACAGCCACCTTCAATCAGCCCCAGCATTTT.

This clonotype showed up just a few times. The chain recombines TRBV10-2 with TRBJ2-3; D assignment may be TRBD1 or TRBD2 (6 bases each). The ends were cut back, 6 bases at V and 5 bases at J, with 18 bases in the middle. CDR1 and CDR2 from the germline V gene are WSHSY and SAAADI. The CDR3 has 15 amino acids. In DNA form, the CDR3 reads TGCGCCAGCAGGCCGCGGGACACCCTTAGAGATACGCAGTATTTT. It translates to CASRPRDTLRDTQYF.

J is TRBJ2-5 and V is TRBV7-9; D uncertain. This CDR3 spans 15 amino acids. The V gene lost 4 bases and the J gene lost 5 bases, with 17 bases spanning the gap. Germline CDR1 is SEHNR and CDR2 is FQNEAQ (reference sequence). CDR3 in DNA: TGTGCCAGCAGCTCACTGTCCTCGGGTTCCGAGACCCAGTACTTC. Encoded protein: CASSSLSSGSETQYF.

This chain connects TRBV27 to TRBJ2-7; 8 positions match TRBD1. Trimming removed 3 bases from V and 2 bases from J; junction bases left unmatched: 6. Germline-derived CDR1 and CDR2 are MNHEY and SMNVEV (reference sequence). The CDR3 totals 15 residues. Here the CDR3 DNA reads TGTGCCAGCAGTTTGAGGGGGACAGGAACCTACGAGCAGTACGTC. Translated: CASSLRGTGTYEQYV.

This clonotype was recorded at least ten times. This chain joins TRBV7-6 and TRBJ1-5; no reliable D call. V was pared by 1 base and J by 1 base, with 11 bases between. Germline V gene sequence: CDR1 SGHVS, CDR2 FNYEAQ. This CDR3 is 16 amino acids long. The CDR3 DNA sequence: TGTGCCAGCAGCTTAGAACAACCTGGGAGCAATCAGCCCCAGCATTTT. Protein: CASSLEQPGSNQPQHF.

Many counts were recorded for this clonotype. The rearrangement uses TRBV7-2 and TRBJ1-4; D is ambiguous. There are 16 residues in the CDR3. Trimming shortened V by 5 bases and J by 2 bases, and 15 bases separated the two germline ends. Germline V gene sequence: CDR1 SGHTA, CDR2 FQGNSA. CDR3 in DNA: TGTGCCAGCAGCCCAGGTGCCGGTGGGACTAATGAAAAACTGTTTTTT. As protein: CASSPGAGGTNEKLFF.

In its sample, this clonotype was seen a few times. The chain joins TRBV7-2 to TRBJ1-2; no firm D call. The V end was cut by 4 bases, the J end by 6 bases, with 9 bases between. This CDR3 spans 12 amino acids. Germline V gene lookup returns CDR1 SGHTA and CDR2 FQGNSA. The CDR3 bases are TGTGCCAGCAGCTCTACACCGGATGGCTACACCTTC. It translates to CASSSTPDGYTF.

This clonotype was seen only a few times. V is TRBV5-5 and J is TRBJ1-5; D gene uncertain. V was cut by 0 bases and J by 4 bases, with 14 bases left in between. This CDR3 has 16 residues. Germline CDR1 and CDR2: SGHKS and YYEKEE (reference sequence). The CDR3, as DNA: TGTGCCAGCAGCTTGGATGGAGGGCTACCAAATCAGCCCCAGCATTTT. Translation gives CASSLDGGLPNQPQHF. Full variable domain (rest looked up from reference TRBV5-5 and TRBJ1-5): DAGVTQSPTHLIKTRGQQVTLRCSPISGHKSVSWYQQVLGQGPQFIFQYYEKEERGRGNFPDRFSARQFPNYSSELNVNALLLGDSALYLCASSLDGGLPNQPQHFGDGTRLSIL.

At least ten counts were recorded for this clonotype. One junction end does not reproduce the germline sequence, and a read error may be involved. The J gene is TRBJ1-2, the V gene TRBV12-3 or TRBV12-4; 9 nucleotides agree with TRBD1. The CDR3 is 13 amino acids. In DNA form, the CDR3 reads TGTGCCAGCAGTTTACCCGGGACAGGGAAGTCTATTTTC. It yields the protein CASSLPGTGKSIF.

The rearrangement links TRBV5-4 to TRBJ1-5, with D possibly TRBD1 on 5 matching bases. The CDR3 extends over 17 amino acids. Between the trimmed V and J ends, which lost 3 bases and 0 bases, there was a span of 16 bases. Germline assignment: CDR1 SGHNT and CDR2 YYREEE (reference sequence). CDR3 sequence reads: CASSSTSGTLSNQPQHF. The CDR3 DNA reads as TGTGCCAGCAGCTCCACCTCCGGGACGCTTAGCAATCAGCCCCAGCATTTT.

As concerns this clonotype: At one end the junction does not follow the germline gene, possibly because of a read error. The chain combines TRBV10-3 with TRBJ1-1; D remains ambiguous. The CDR3 has 13 amino acids. Germline values: CDR1 ENHRY, CDR2 SYGVKD. The CDR3 sequence is CTILTGGGTEAFF. CDR3 nucleotides: TGTACCATTCTCACCGGCGGTGGGACTGAAGCTTTCTTT.

The CDR3 DNA sequence: TGCGCCAGCAGCCAAGAATCCCTTAGCACAGATACGCAGTATTTT. This codes for CASSQESLSTDTQYF. V is TRBV4-1 and J is TRBJ2-3; no clear D. With 0 bases removed from V and 0 bases from J, the gap between germline ends came to 7 bases. The CDR3 runs 15 residues. Germline CDR1 is MGHRA and CDR2 is YSYEKL.

This clonotype turned up a few times. The chain employs TRBV6-2 or TRBV6-3 and TRBJ2-2; 8 nucleotides align to TRBD1. Germline assignment: CDR1 MNHEY and CDR2 SVGEGT. With V trimmed by 6 bases and J by 6 bases, 12 bases remained unmatched. The CDR3 is 16 amino acids. Here the CDR3 DNA reads TGTGCCAGCAGGGAGACAGGGGCCGGAGGTGCCGGGGAGCTGTTTTTT. Its protein is CASRETGAGGAGELFF.

The rearrangement links TRBV4-2 to TRBJ1-4, with D perhaps matching TRBD1 (5 bases). The CDR3 runs 15 residues. Trimming stripped 3 bases from V and 3 bases from J, with 11 bases between. The V gene's germline CDR1 is LGHNA and CDR2 YNFKEQ. The CDR3 DNA reads TGTGCCAGCAGCCAGATGACAGACCCTAATGAAAAACTGTTTTTT. Encoded protein: CASSQMTDPNEKLFF.